This entry describes one T cell receptor (beta chain). CDR3 length: 13 residues. Germline V gene lookup returns CDR1 SGDLS and CDR2 YYNGEE. Trimming cost V 5 bases and J 1 base, with 9 bases left between them. The sample comes from a study of blood T cell repertoires in COVID-19. For the study at large: Researchers got acute and convalescent COVID-19 samples from the United States, Italy and Spain. PBMCs, B-cell-depleted T cells, or T cells provided the cDNA or gDNA that made up the material.

How the authors handled the data: Amplification of reference gene primers provided the estimated nucleated cell counts. Produced via immunoSEQ multiplex PCR; TCRdb's table is partial and in-frame only. V, J and clone size are those of that table, while D and trimming were read from the DNA. Of 330,000 or so clones in the sample, more than 70% were seen once. V and J are TRBV9 and TRBJ1-1; D is unresolved. The receptor's source is a woman aged 60 to 75 with COVID-19, enrolled during active disease. Sequencing was performed on peripheral blood. Here the CDR3 reads CASSSNRNTEAFF. CDR3 nucleotide sequence: TGTGCCAGCAGTTCTAACAGGAACACTGAAGCTTTCTTT.